These 18 T cell receptor beta chains were all obtained from the same sample, sequenced in a study of control samples from healthy donors and cancer patients. TCRdb keeps only in-frame clones here, not all; method: immunoSEQ multiplex PCR. The table records over 100,000 clones, around 89% of them present only once. Sequenced: blood. Receptors originate from a woman aged 45-65 years in good health.

The chain carries TRBV30 and TRBJ2-3; D may be TRBD1 (6 bases). The CDR3 length is 13 residues. Germline-derived CDR1 and CDR2 are GTSNPN and SVGIG (reference sequence). V was trimmed by 4 bases and J by 6 bases, leaving 14 bases between them. The CDR3 bases are TGTGCCTGGAACAGGGCCCGCTGGGATACGCAGTATTTT. Its protein product is CAWNRARWDTQYF.

V usage is TRBV5-6 and J usage is TRBJ1-6, with a tentative D call TRBD1 (6 bases). The CDR3 totals 16 residues. Per the germline V gene, CDR1 is SGHDT and CDR2 is YYEEEE. Trimming stripped 3 bases from V and 0 bases from J, with 10 bases between. CDR3 sequence reads: CASSWQGSSYNSPLHF. The DNA for the CDR3 is TGTGCCAGCAGCTGGCAGGGGAGCTCCTATAATTCACCCCTCCACTTT.

The chain recombines TRBV12-5 with TRBJ1-2; no clear D gene. The CDR3 sequence is 13 residues long. V was shortened by 7 bases and J by 5 bases, with 14 bases between the two germline ends. The V gene's germline CDR1 is LGHNT and CDR2 FRNRAP. The CDR3 DNA follows: TGTGCTAGTGCCTTGGACCACTTTTATGGCTACACCTTC. It encodes CASALDHFYGYTF.

The V and J genes are TRBV15 and TRBJ1-2; D ambiguous. CDR3 length: 13 residues. The germline V gene encodes CDR1 LNHNV and CDR2 YYDKDF (reference sequence). Deletions cut 6 bases from V and 4 bases from J, with 12 bases between. The CDR3, as DNA: TGTGCCACCAGTGAAGGGCAGAGCTATGGCTACACCTTC. This encodes CATSEGQSYGYTF. Drawing the rest from reference TRBV15 and TRBJ1-2, the complete variable domain is DAMVIQNPRYQVTQFGKPVTLSCSQTLNHNVMYWYQQKSSQAPKLLFHYYDKDFNNEADTPDNFQSRRPNTSFCFLDIRSPGLGDTAMYLCATSEGQSYGYTFGSGTRLTVV.

The chain combines TRBV24-1 with TRBJ2-2; 11 bases are a match to TRBD1. CDR3 length equals 16 residues. Unmatched junction bases numbered 5, after V lost 4 bases and J lost 5 bases. CDR1 is KGHDR and CDR2 is SFDVKD in the germline V gene. CDR3 in DNA: TGTGCCACCAGTGACGCCGGGACAGGGGGGACCGGGGAGCTGTTTTTT. It is translated as CATSDAGTGGTGELFF.

J is TRBJ2-5 and V is TRBV3-1 (or the pseudogene TRBV3-2); 7 bases fit TRBD2. The CDR3 consists of 13 residues. V shed 3 bases, J shed 5 bases, and the junction held 3 bases outside the gene matches. The germline gives CDR1 LGHDT, CDR2 YNNKEL (reference sequence). In DNA, the CDR3 is TGTGCCAGCAGCCAGCGGGGGAAGGAGACCCAGTACTTC. Translating it yields CASSQRGKETQYF.

This chain joins TRBV4-1 and TRBJ1-1; no clear D gene. The CDR3 is 16 residues long. Germline V CDR1 and CDR2: MGHRA, YSYEKL. With 1 base removed from V and 6 bases from J, the gap between germline ends came to 18 bases. CDR3 loop: CASSQGFAVLISEAFF. CDR3 coding DNA: TGCGCCAGCAGCCAAGGCTTTGCGGTTCTAATCTCTGAAGCTTTCTTT.

The CDR3 DNA is TGTGCCAGCAGGAAAATGGGGCGCCCGGATGGCTACACCTTC. Translation gives CASRKMGRPDGYTF. The chain links TRBV14 to TRBJ1-2; D is perhaps TRBD1 (5 bases). Trimming stripped 6 bases from V and 6 bases from J, with 17 bases between. This CDR3 is built from 14 residues. Germline CDR1 reads SGHDN; CDR2 reads FVKESK.

This clone was counted between two and nine times. J is TRBJ1-1 and V is TRBV6-5; 8 bases align to TRBD1. The germline gives CDR1 MNHEY, CDR2 SVGAGI. With 7 bases clipped from V and 3 bases from J, the junction kept 4 bases outside the gene matches. The CDR3 is 13 amino acids. The CDR3 here is CASIRQGHTEAFF. The CDR3 region has the DNA TGTGCCAGCATAAGACAGGGGCACACTGAAGCTTTCTTT.

This chain joins TRBV25-1 and TRBJ2-5, with 7 bases matching TRBD2. V dropped 3 bases and J dropped 0; count of bases not matched to a gene: 4. The CDR3 loop spans 15 amino acids. The germline V gene has CDR1 MGHDK and CDR2 SYGVNS. For the CDR3, the DNA is TGTGCCAGCAGTGACTTCGGGGGGAACCAAGAGACCCAGTACTTC. Encoded protein: CASSDFGGNQETQYF.

CDR3 sequence reads: CASSQDRDRLNEQFF. As DNA, the CDR3 is TGCGCCAGCAGCCAAGACCGGGACAGGCTGAATGAGCAGTTCTTC. The chain recombines TRBV4-1 with TRBJ2-1, with 8 bases aligning to TRBD1. Per the germline V gene, CDR1 is MGHRA and CDR2 is YSYEKL. The CDR3 has 15 amino acids. V trimming: 0 bases; J trimming: 7 bases; junction bases outside the gene matches: 5.

The chain combines TRBV7-2 with TRBJ2-4, with 8 bases that match TRBD2. Unmatched junction bases numbered 5, after V lost 0 bases and J lost 4 bases. Germline CDR1 SGHTA, CDR2 FQGNSA. The CDR3 spans 16 residues. CDR3 in amino acids: CASSLAGAGVKNIQYF. CDR3 sequence (DNA): TGTGCCAGCAGCTTAGCTGGAGCGGGAGTTAAAAACATTCAGTACTTC.

This rearrangement joins TRBV5-6 to TRBJ2-3; perhaps TRBD1 as D (6 bases). The germline V gene encodes CDR1 SGHDT and CDR2 YYEEEE. This CDR3 contains 13 residues. The ends were cut back, 5 bases at V and 5 bases at J, with 12 bases in the middle. CDR3 in DNA: TGTGCCAGCAGACAAACAGGGATAGATACGCAGTATTTT. Protein sequence: CASRQTGIDTQYF.

The rearrangement links TRBV27 to TRBJ2-3; TRBD1 or TRBD2 may be the D gene (5 bases each). This CDR3 contains 14 residues. Trimming shortened V by 7 bases and J by 6 bases, and 17 bases separated the two germline ends. The germline V gene has CDR1 MNHEY and CDR2 SMNVEV (reference sequence). The CDR3 bases are TGTGCCAGCAAGAGGACGGGACCGGACGATACGCAGTATTTT. This encodes CASKRTGPDDTQYF.

This clone was detected once. V usage is TRBV7-6 and J usage is TRBJ2-1; D call uncertain. V was clipped by 2 bases and J by 7 bases, with 6 bases between them. This CDR3 has 12 amino acids. Germline lookup yields CDR1 SGHVS and CDR2 FNYEAQ. The CDR3 region is CASSLRANEQFF. CDR3 bases: TGTGCCAGCAGCTTACGGGCGAATGAGCAGTTCTTC.

This chain links TRBV5-1 with TRBJ2-2; D perhaps matches TRBD2 (6 bases). The V gene lost 9 bases and the J gene lost 3 bases, with 12 bases spanning the gap. The CDR3 is made up of 13 amino acids. The germline V gene encodes CDR1 SGHRS and CDR2 YFSETQ. The CDR3 spells CAMGRDDTGELFF. CDR3 DNA sequence: TGCGCCATGGGGCGGGATGACACCGGGGAGCTGTTTTTT.

The chain carries TRBV6-2 or TRBV6-3 and TRBJ2-7; D is ambiguous. This CDR3 has 14 residues. Germline CDR1 and CDR2: MNHEY and SVGEGT. V was clipped by 3 bases and J by 1 base, with 10 bases between them. The CDR3 region is CASSYRVGSYEQYV. In DNA form, the CDR3 reads TGTGCCAGCAGTTATCGTGTGGGGTCCTACGAGCAGTACGTC.

This chain links TRBV12-3 or TRBV12-4 with TRBJ1-1; D is unresolved. The CDR3 runs 13 residues. Trimming left V 2 bases short and J 2 bases short, with 6 bases between. Here the CDR3 DNA reads TGTGCCAGCAGTTTATGGTCTAACACTGAAGCTTTCTTT. Translation gives CASSLWSNTEAFF.